The T cell receptor (beta chain) described here comes from a study of Ad26.COV2.S vaccination and SARS-CoV-2 variants. V was trimmed by 5 bases and J by 1 base, leaving 11 bases between them. There are 14 residues in the CDR3. CDR1 is KGHSH, CDR2 LQKENI, per germline. As for treatment: 15 to 20 received Ad26.COV2.S at low or high dose, single or two shots; several received placebo; per-sample allocation not given. Following the first vaccine or placebo injection, samples were taken on day 63. TCRdb's copy holds only in-frame clones and misses some; the assay was immunoSEQ multiplex PCR. The repertoire consists of some 300,000 clones, with just under 85% occurring once and the leading ten covering around 2.2%.

The genes are TRBV18 and TRBJ1-1; maybe TRBD1 (6 bases). The sequence was collected from a person aged 18-60 years who received the Ad26.COV2.S COVID-19 vaccine or a placebo. The sample in question was peripheral blood, obtained in a trial of Ad26.COV2.S vaccine versus placebo. This CDR3 is CASSYSGANTEAFF. The CDR3 region has the DNA TGTGCCAGCTCATACTCGGGGGCGAACACTGAAGCTTTCTTT.